This T cell receptor beta chain comes out of a study of T-cell memory formation after mild COVID-19. The CDR3 runs to 16 residues. CDR1 and CDR2 (germline): SGHTA, FQGNSA. V gave up 0 bases and J gave up 3 bases; unmatched junction bases: 4. TCRdb reanalysed the 5' RACE reads using MiXCR and keeps one entry per CDR3 protein. This table holds hundreds of thousands of distinct CDR3 sequences, about a sixth found once. This sequence joins TRBV7-2 and TRBJ2-1, with 8 bases lining up with TRBD2. The TCR sequence derives from a young man who had mild COVID-19 (a few samples of this study predate the infection). Cell type and time point are not known. The sequencing input was PBMCs or a T cell subset sorted from them (not recorded which). The CDR3 protein is CASSLAAGGDYNEQFF. In nucleotides, the CDR3 is TGTGCCAGCAGCTTAGCTGCCGGGGGGGACTACAATGAGCAGTTCTTC. Looking up the rest from reference TRBV7-2 and TRBJ2-1 gives the full variable domain: GAGVSQSPSNKVTEKGKDVELRCDPISGHTALYWYRQSLGQGLEFLIYFQGNSAPDKSGLPSDRFSAERTGGSVSTLTIQRTQQEDSAVYLCASSLAAGGDYNEQFFGPGTRLTVL.